This TCR beta chain was obtained from a study of human T cells and chemical hapten exposure. The CDR3 totals 17 residues. Germline-derived CDR1 and CDR2 are MNHEY and SVGEGT. V dropped 8 bases and J dropped 0 bases, with 22 bases sitting between them. MiXCR was run by TCRdb on the RACE reads, yielding one entry per CDR3 protein. This table has around 340,000 distinct CDR3 sequences, roughly 6.9% appearing once. This sample's time point: patch test 1, 2 weeks after DPC sensitization. Treatment meaning: therapeutic diphenylcyclopropenone sensitization with weekly scalp DPC. This clonotype was detected ten times or more.

The clonotype was recovered from a woman between 18 and 30 years old with alopecia areata. Some clones in this sample may be carry-over from other donors' samples. The chain couples TRBV6-2 or TRBV6-3 to TRBJ1-2; D perhaps matches TRBD1 (5 bases). The specimen comprised whole blood, sampled in connection with sensitization to the hapten diphenylcyclopropenone (DPC). The CDR3 region is CASRSLRSGQTNYGYTF. The CDR3 DNA reads TGTGCCAGCCGAAGCCTGCGCTCTGGACAAACTAACTATGGCTACACCTTC.